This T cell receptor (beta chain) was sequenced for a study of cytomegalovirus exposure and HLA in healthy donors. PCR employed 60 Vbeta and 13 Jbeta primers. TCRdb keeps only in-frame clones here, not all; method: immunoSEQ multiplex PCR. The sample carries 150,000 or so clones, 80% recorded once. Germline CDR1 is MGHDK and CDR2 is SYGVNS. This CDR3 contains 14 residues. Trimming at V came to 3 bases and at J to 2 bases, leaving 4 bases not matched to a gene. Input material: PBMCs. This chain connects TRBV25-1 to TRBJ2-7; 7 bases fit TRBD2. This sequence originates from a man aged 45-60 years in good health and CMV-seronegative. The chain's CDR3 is CASSDGGSTYEQYF. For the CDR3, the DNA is TGTGCCAGCAGTGACGGGGGGTCCACCTACGAGCAGTACTTC.